This T cell receptor beta chain was recovered during a study of cytomegalovirus exposure and HLA in healthy donors. The V gene end was trimmed by 5 bases and the J gene end by 4 bases; junction bases not matched to a gene: 6. This CDR3 has 15 residues. The germline V gene encodes CDR1 MNHEY and CDR2 SVGAGI. Healthy bone marrow donors formed the donor group. A remark on this clone: Its target is unknown.

Study observations and caveats: According to an earlier analysis, most TCR beta V segments yielded productive rearrangements about 87% or about 30% of the time.

A multiplex PCR was run with 60 Vbeta primers and 13 Jbeta primers. Sequencing was performed with immunoSEQ multiplex PCR; in TCRdb, only in-frame clones are kept and a portion is missing. The sample comprises about 120,000 clones, about 78% of which are singletons, and 10% to 15% rests with the top ten. This rearrangement joins TRBV6-5 to TRBJ1-5; 9 nucleotides align to TRBD1. This receptor was taken from a woman aged 40 to 50 in good health and CMV-seropositive. Sequencing input: PBMCs. The CDR3 here is CASSTGGSLNQPQHF. The DNA for the CDR3 is TGTGCCAGCAGTACAGGGGGCTCCCTAAATCAGCCCCAGCATTTT.